These T cell receptor beta chains were read from a single sample in a study of cytomegalovirus exposure and HLA in healthy donors. Sequencing used immunoSEQ multiplex PCR; TCRdb keeps in-frame clones, though not all of them. The sample has roughly 150,000 clones, approximately 88% seen once. Sequencing was done on a sample of PBMCs. The receptors come from a man under 40 in good health and CMV-seropositive. Each CDR3 is given with its conserved first and last residue. The D gene is left open where the match is weak. For some rows the clone size is stated as once, few or many, or as a class when expanded; others skip it.

CDR3aa,CDR3nt,abundance,len,d_gene,j_gene,v_gene
CASSPGTDGEKLFF,TGTGCCAGCAGCCCCGGGACAGATGGTGAAAAACTGTTTTTT,-,14,TRBD1,TRBJ1-4,TRBV7-9
CASRRPGRNREKLFF,TGTGCCAGCAGGCGACCCGGGAGGAATCGTGAAAAACTGTTTTTT,-,15,-,TRBJ1-4,TRBV28
CASSTGQVWSGELFF,TGTGCCAGCAGCACGGGACAGGTCTGGTCCGGGGAGCTGTTTTTT,-,15,TRBD1,TRBJ2-2,TRBV28
CASSVASGVYEQYF,TGTGCCAGCAGCGTAGCCTCAGGGGTCTACGAGCAGTACTTC,-,14,-,TRBJ2-7,TRBV9
CASSLETQYF,TGTGCCAGCAGCTTGGAGACGCAGTATTTT,-,10,-,TRBJ2-3,TRBV7-3
CASSLGHPRGYTF,TGTGCCAGCAGTCTTGGGCACCCCAGGGGCTACACCTTC,-,13,-,TRBJ1-2,TRBV28
CASSVSSGLAEQYF,TGTGCTAGCAGCGTCTCTAGCGGGCTCGCGGAGCAGTACTTC,-,14,TRBD2,TRBJ2-7,TRBV7-7
CASSAGTAHRGNIQYF,TGTGCCAGTAGTGCCGGGACAGCCCACCGAGGGAACATTCAGTACTTC,-,16,TRBD1,TRBJ2-4,TRBV19
CSVVPQRGGSGYNEQFF,TGCAGCGTTGTACCCCAGCGGGGGGGCTCGGGTTACAATGAGCAGTTCTTC,-,17,TRBD2,TRBJ2-1,TRBV29-1
CSVNLGTSGSGETQYF,TGCAGCGTAAACCTAGGGACTAGCGGGAGTGGAGAGACCCAGTACTTC,-,16,TRBD2,TRBJ2-5,TRBV29-1
CASSLVFTGELFF,TGTGCCAGCAGCTTAGTATTCACCGGGGAGCTGTTTTTT,-,13,-,TRBJ2-2,TRBV11-3
CASSLQAGGPHTQYF,TGTGCCAGCAGCTTACAAGCGGGAGGGCCCCATACGCAGTATTTT,-,15,TRBD2,TRBJ2-3,TRBV7-6
CASSQGSGQPQHF,TGCGCCAGCAGTCAGGGTTCGGGTCAGCCCCAGCATTTT,-,13,-,TRBJ1-5,TRBV23-1
CASSGRALYEQYF,TGTGCCAGCAGCGGGAGGGCCTTATACGAGCAGTACTTC,once,13,TRBD2,TRBJ2-7,TRBV14
CSVRAPSGRPDTQYF,TGCAGCGTCCGGGCCCCTTCGGGGAGGCCAGATACGCAGTATTTT,-,15,-,TRBJ2-3,TRBV29-1
CASSLELAGGTRRASFF,TGTGCCAGCAGCTTAGAACTAGCGGGAGGAACTCGAAGAGCATCGTTCTTC,many,17,TRBD2,TRBJ2-1,TRBV11-2
CTSSWSGTSGAPSTDTQYF,TGCACCAGCAGCTGGTCCGGGACTAGCGGGGCTCCTAGCACAGATACGCAGTATTTT,-,19,-,TRBJ2-3,TRBV1
CASSHGWQRHARETQYF,TGTGCCAGCAGCCATGGTTGGCAGAGGCATGCGAGGGAGACCCAGTACTTC,-,17,-,TRBJ2-5,TRBV14
CASSPAAAPLEQYF,TGTGCCAGCAGCCCAGCGGCCGCCCCCCTCGAGCAGTACTTC,-,14,-,TRBJ2-7,TRBV5-4
CASSFSGGQPQHF,TGTGCCAGCAGTTTTTCAGGGGGCCAGCCCCAGCATTTT,-,13,TRBD1,TRBJ1-5,TRBV6-5
CASSPLGSPRYEQYF,TGTGCCAGCAGCCCCCTCGGATCCCCTAGGTACGAGCAGTACTTC,once,15,-,TRBJ2-7,TRBV6-1
CASSNGQNYGYTF,TGTGCCAGCAGCAACGGACAGAACTATGGCTACACCTTC,-,13,-,TRBJ1-2,TRBV11-2
CASSLPQRYLGTDTQYF,TGTGCCAGCAGCTTACCCCAGAGATACCTCGGGACAGATACGCAGTATTTT,-,17,-,TRBJ2-3,TRBV7-9
CASSSAGGGPNTGELFF,TGTGCCAGCAGTTCCGCCGGCGGCGGTCCGAACACCGGGGAGCTGTTTTTT,-,17,-,TRBJ2-2,TRBV7-8
CASSYRGVNSPLHF,TGTGCCAGCAGCTACCGGGGGGTGAATTCACCCCTCCACTTT,-,14,-,TRBJ1-6,TRBV9
CASSSLGTGLAGDNEQFF,TGTGCCAGCAGCTCCCTAGGGACGGGGCTAGCGGGGGACAATGAGCAGTTCTTC,-,18,TRBD2,TRBJ2-1,TRBV7-9
CASSLFGDTEAFF,TGCGCCAGCAGCTTGTTCGGGGACACTGAAGCTTTCTTT,-,13,-,TRBJ1-1,TRBV5-1
CAIGDSSPIAHSGNTIYF,TGTGCCATCGGCGACAGCTCACCCATTGCCCACTCTGGAAACACCATATATTTT,-,18,-,TRBJ1-3,TRBV10-3
CAWRQDDQPQHF,TGTGCCTGGAGACAGGATGATCAGCCCCAGCATTTT,-,12,-,TRBJ1-5,TRBV30
CASSFGAGRRGQQPQHF,TGTGCCAGCAGTTTTGGGGCGGGTAGGAGGGGGCAACAGCCCCAGCATTTT,-,17,TRBD1,TRBJ1-5,TRBV28
CASSPGRVGVGSGANVLTF,TGTGCCAGCAGCCCCGGGAGGGTAGGGGTTGGCTCTGGGGCCAACGTCCTGACTTTC,-,19,TRBD2,TRBJ2-6,TRBV9
CASSRGLGEEQYF,TGCGCCAGCAGCAGGGGCCTGGGGGAAGAGCAGTACTTC,-,13,-,TRBJ2-7,TRBV10-1
CASRKNNLPSQYF,TGCGCCAGCAGAAAAAATAATCTCCCTTCGCAGTATTTT,-,13,-,TRBJ2-3,TRBV5-1